Included here is one T cell receptor (beta chain) sequence, with context. This sample is drawn from a study of blood T cell repertoires in COVID-19. On the study more broadly: Italy, Spain and the United States were the sources of the convalescent and acute COVID-19 samples.

The length of the CDR3 is 16 residues. Trimming cost V 5 bases and J 4 bases, with 20 bases left between them. Germline lookup yields CDR1 SNHLY and CDR2 FYNNEI. Source study methods: Amplification from reference gene primers served as the basis for estimated nucleated cell counts. The repertoire was sequenced with immunoSEQ multiplex PCR; TCRdb's copy has only in-frame clones and lacks some. That table is the source of V, J and clone size, and D and trimming were worked out from the DNA. The sample has about 61,000 clones, roughly 80% seen once. The rearrangement joins TRBV2 to TRBJ2-5; a weak D match, TRBD2 (7 bases). This TCR was recovered from a man older than 75 with active or convalescent COVID-19. Sequenced input: peripheral blood. The DNA of the CDR3 is TGTGCCAGCAGTCAAGAGGGGGGGGATGTAGGAGAGACCCAGTACTTC. Protein product: CASSQEGGDVGETQYF.